The 28 T cell receptor beta chains presented below share a single source sample, sequenced in a study of blood T cell repertoires in COVID-19. Generated by immunoSEQ multiplex PCR, the TCRdb table keeps only in-frame clones and is missing some. The table has hundreds of thousands of clones, 87% seen once; the top ten hold around 1.8%. The specimen was PBMCs or T cells enriched from blood (not recorded which). All receptors derive from a young woman with acute COVID-19.

In its sample, this clone was seen a few times. This chain connects TRBV18 to TRBJ1-6, with 8 bases fitting TRBD1. Germline trimming cut 4 bases from V and 6 bases from J; bases unmatched to any gene: 14. The CDR3 has 18 residues. Germline V gene data show CDR1 as KGHSH and CDR2 as LQKENI. This CDR3 reads CASSRSGQGALSNSPLHF. The DNA of the CDR3 is TGTGCCAGCTCACGATCTGGACAGGGAGCCCTAAGTAATTCACCCCTCCACTTT. The entire variable domain, with the rest obtained from reference TRBV18 and TRBJ1-6, is as follows: NAGVMQNPRHLVRRRGQEARLRCSPMKGHSHVYWYRQLPEEGLKFMVYLQKENIIDESGMPKERFSAEFPKEGPSILRIQQVVRGDSAAYFCASSRSGQGALSNSPLHFGNGTRLTVT.

J is TRBJ2-7 and V is TRBV3-1 (or the pseudogene TRBV3-2); the match to TRBD2 covers 9 bases. Germline trimming cut 4 bases from V and 5 bases from J; bases unmatched to any gene: 9. This CDR3 comprises 15 residues. Per germline, CDR1 LGHDT and CDR2 YNNKEL (reference sequence). CDR3 nucleotide sequence: TGTGCCAGCAGCCTGTATAGCGGGAGCAAGAACGAGCAGTACTTC. It yields the protein CASSLYSGSKNEQYF.

The chain couples TRBV7-2 to TRBJ2-7; TRBD1 is a possible D gene (5 bases). V gave up 0 bases and J gave up 1 base, with 13 bases separating them. The germline V gene encodes CDR1 SGHTA and CDR2 FQGNSA. There are 16 residues in the CDR3. CDR3 residues: CASSLAAGPASYEQYF. CDR3 nucleotides: TGTGCCAGCAGCTTAGCGGCAGGGCCCGCTTCCTACGAGCAGTACTTC.

The count of this clone is one. The rearrangement joins TRBV7-2 to TRBJ1-4, with TRBD1 identical over 7 bases. The CDR3 extends over 14 amino acids. With 4 bases clipped from V and 5 bases from J, the junction kept 4 bases outside the gene matches. The V gene's germline CDR1 is SGHTA and CDR2 FQGNSA. CDR3 DNA: TGTGCCAGCAGCTGGAAGACAGGGAATGAAAAACTGTTTTTT. Amino acid sequence: CASSWKTGNEKLFF.

The chain uses TRBV30 and TRBJ2-4; TRBD1 aligns across 8 bases. V gave up 4 bases and J gave up 7 bases; unmatched junction bases: 3. The CDR3 is 12 residues long. CDR1 is GTSNPN and CDR2 is SVGIG in the germline V gene (reference sequence). The CDR3 protein is CAWTQGANIQYF. DNA of the CDR3: TGTGCCTGGACGCAGGGGGCCAACATTCAGTACTTC.

This clone has only one observation. The chain couples TRBV12-3 or TRBV12-4 to TRBJ1-5, with D uncertain. The V end was cut by 3 bases, the J end by 5 bases, with 8 bases between. The CDR3 length is 13 residues. CDR3 amino acids: CASSFLRDQPQHF. The CDR3 nucleotides are TGTGCCAGCAGTTTTCTTCGGGATCAGCCCCAGCATTTT.

This clone was recorded once. J is TRBJ2-3 and V is TRBV7-2, with 9 bases fitting TRBD2. V trimming: 4 bases; J trimming: 0 bases; junction bases outside the gene matches: 11. Germline V gene sequence: CDR1 SGHTA, CDR2 FQGNSA. CDR3 length: 18 amino acids. CDR3 DNA: TGTGCCAGCAGCTCTACACTAGCGGGTTTTCCTAGCACAGATACGCAGTATTTT. It codes for CASSSTLAGFPSTDTQYF.

In this sample, this clone turned up once. The chain combines TRBV19 with TRBJ1-6; D is possibly TRBD1 (5 bases). Trimming removed 3 bases from V and 10 bases from J, with 19 bases in between. The CDR3 length is 16 residues. Germline lookup yields CDR1 LNHDA and CDR2 SQIVND (reference sequence). The CDR3 bases are TGTGCCAGTAGTATGCGAGACAAAGGGGCTGAATCACCCCTCCACTTT. Amino acids: CASSMRDKGAESPLHF.

V usage is TRBV5-8 and J usage is TRBJ2-2; TRBD1 matches at 7 bases. This CDR3 spans 16 amino acids. CDR1 SGHTS and CDR2 YDEGEE come from the germline V gene. The V segment lost 1 base and the J segment 2 bases; nucleotides outside the gene matches: 5. The CDR3 protein is CASSLRRQGNTGELFF. In DNA form, the CDR3 reads TGTGCCAGCAGCTTGCGTAGACAGGGCAACACCGGGGAGCTGTTTTTT. Filled out from reference TRBV5-8 and TRBJ2-2, the complete variable domain reads EAGVTQSPTHLIKTRGQQATLRCSPISGHTSVYWYQQALGLGLQFLLWYDEGEERNRGNFPPRFSGRQFPNYSSELNVNALELEDSALYLCASSLRRQGNTGELFFGEGSRLTVL.

This chain connects TRBV29-1 to TRBJ2-7, with 10 bases fitting TRBD1. Germline values: CDR1 SQVTM, CDR2 ANQGSEA. The V and J ends lost 4 bases and 4 bases, in that order; junction bases with no gene match: 7. The CDR3 runs to 14 residues. As DNA, the CDR3 is TGCAGCGTTGTGGTGGGACAGGGGTTTTACGAGCAGTACTTC. This gives the protein CSVVVGQGFYEQYF.

The V call is TRBV5-1, the J call TRBJ2-3; 13 nucleotides match TRBD2. CDR3 length: 16 amino acids. V lost 2 bases, J lost 2 bases, and 2 bases stayed unmatched. Germline V CDR1 and CDR2: SGHRS, YFSETQ. CDR3 protein: CASSLLAGGSTDTQYF. In DNA form, the CDR3 reads TGCGCCAGCAGCTTACTAGCGGGGGGGTCCACAGATACGCAGTATTTT.

The rearrangement links TRBV25-1 to TRBJ1-4; D is perhaps TRBD1 (6 bases). V was pared by 1 base and J by 7 bases, with 13 bases between. From germline, CDR1 is MGHDK and CDR2 SYGVNS. There are 15 residues in the CDR3. The CDR3 sequence is CASSESWGLGEKLFF. For the CDR3, the DNA is TGTGCCAGCAGTGAATCGTGGGGGCTGGGTGAAAAACTGTTTTTT.

The chain employs TRBV18 and TRBJ1-1; D is perhaps TRBD1 (6 bases). The CDR3 totals 14 residues. V dropped 0 bases and J dropped 8 bases, with 13 bases sitting between them. Germline V lookup: CDR1 KGHSH, CDR2 LQKENI. As DNA, the CDR3 is TGTGCCAGCTCACCACCGGGGGGGCGAGTGGAAGCTTTCTTT. Protein sequence: CASSPPGGRVEAFF.

CDR3 in DNA: TGTGCCAGCAGCTTAGACCGGGACTTCAATCAGCCCCAGCATTTT. Amino acids: CASSLDRDFNQPQHF. This chain uses TRBV7-9 with TRBJ1-5; D might be TRBD1 (5 bases). Germline V lookup: CDR1 SEHNR, CDR2 FQNEAQ (reference sequence). The V gene lost 1 base and the J gene lost 3 bases, with 10 bases spanning the gap. This CDR3 comprises 15 residues.

The chain joins TRBV7-8 to TRBJ2-3, with TRBD2 matching 16 bases. The CDR3 is 18 amino acids. Unmatched junction bases numbered 9, after V lost 4 bases and J lost 5 bases. Per germline, CDR1 SGHVS and CDR2 FQNEAQ. Written as DNA, the CDR3 is TGTGCCAGCAGCTCCCCGGGACTAGCGGGGGGGCCTGGAGATACGCAGTATTTT. It encodes CASSSPGLAGGPGDTQYF.

This clone came up once. The chain is built from TRBV7-9 and TRBJ1-4, with 11 bases that match TRBD1. The CDR3 consists of 19 residues. V trimming: 3 bases; J trimming: 5 bases; junction bases outside the gene matches: 14. The germline CDR1 and CDR2 sequences are SEHNR and FQNEAQ (reference sequence). CDR3 coding DNA: TGTGCCAGCAGCTTTTTGTATTCGGGACAGGGGGTTCTAAATGAAAAACTGTTTTTT. This sequence encodes CASSFLYSGQGVLNEKLFF.

The chain carries TRBV9 and TRBJ2-5; 9 positions agree with TRBD1. V shed 3 bases, J shed 3 bases, and the junction held 12 bases outside the gene matches. This CDR3 is 17 amino acids long. From germline, CDR1 is SGDLS and CDR2 YYNGEE. The CDR3 sequence is CASSGPSQDRGEETQYF. CDR3 nucleotides: TGTGCCAGCAGCGGCCCATCTCAGGACAGGGGAGAAGAGACCCAGTACTTC.

The chain recombines TRBV9 with TRBJ1-1; D is perhaps TRBD1 (6 bases). V was shortened by 0 bases and J by 9 bases, with 12 bases between the two germline ends. There are 13 residues in the CDR3. Germline CDR1 reads SGDLS; CDR2 reads YYNGEE. In nucleotides, the CDR3 is TGTGCCAGCAGCGTAGAACAGGGTCATAAAGCTTTCTTT. It yields the protein CASSVEQGHKAFF.

The V and J genes are TRBV7-9 and TRBJ1-5; the D is unclear. Germline CDR1 and CDR2: SEHNR and FQNEAQ (reference sequence). Trimming took off 3 bases at V and 4 bases at J, with 7 bases between the two ends. There are 13 residues in the CDR3. CDR3 protein: CASSLGRNQPQHF. The CDR3 nucleotides read TGTGCCAGCAGCTTGGGCAGAAATCAGCCCCAGCATTTT.

This rearrangement joins TRBV5-4 to TRBJ2-1, with 9 bases fitting TRBD2. The CDR3 length is 15 residues. V shed 3 bases, J shed 3 bases, and the junction held 4 bases outside the gene matches. The germline V gene encodes CDR1 SGHNT and CDR2 YYREEE (reference sequence). The CDR3 DNA reads as TGTGCCAGCAGCTCGGGACTAGCTTACTACAATGAGCAGTTCTTC. Translation gives CASSSGLAYYNEQFF.

This rearrangement joins TRBV27 to TRBJ1-4, with D uncertain. The CDR3 is made up of 14 amino acids. The ends were cut back, 2 bases at V and 6 bases at J, with 10 bases in the middle. Germline V gene data show CDR1 as MNHEY and CDR2 as SMNVEV (reference sequence). The CDR3 sequence: CASSLNGLHEKLFF. The CDR3 DNA follows: TGTGCCAGCAGTTTAAATGGACTGCATGAAAAACTGTTTTTT.

V gene TRBV6-2 or TRBV6-3 combines with J gene TRBJ2-1; D gene ambiguous. The CDR3 consists of 12 residues. Germline lookup yields CDR1 MNHEY and CDR2 SVGEGT. V lost 6 bases to trimming and J lost 6 bases, with 9 bases between them. CDR3 loop: CASSPTRNEQFF. DNA of the CDR3: TGTGCCAGCAGCCCCACTCGCAATGAGCAGTTCTTC.

This chain links TRBV5-5 with TRBJ2-5; the match to TRBD2 covers 7 bases. CDR1 is SGHKS, CDR2 YYEKEE, per germline (reference sequence). CDR3 length: 14 residues. The V segment lost 1 base and the J segment 5 bases; nucleotides outside the gene matches: 5. Here the CDR3 reads CASSLLGGMETQYF. The CDR3 nucleotides are TGTGCCAGCAGCTTGCTGGGGGGGATGGAGACCCAGTACTTC.

The gene calls are TRBV2 and TRBJ1-5; the match to TRBD1 covers 7 bases. CDR1 is SNHLY and CDR2 is FYNNEI in the germline V gene. The CDR3 totals 14 residues. The J segment lost 9 bases and the V segment lost 6 bases, leaving 11 bases of the junction unmatched. The CDR3 region is CASRPGQRPGPQHF. The CDR3 nucleotides are TGTGCCAGCAGGCCGGGACAGCGCCCGGGGCCCCAGCATTTT.

This clone was counted a single time. The V and J genes are TRBV9 and TRBJ2-1, with D tentatively TRBD1 (6 bases). This CDR3 is built from 16 residues. V lost 2 bases and J 6 bases, leaving 18 bases between the germline ends. CDR1 is SGDLS, CDR2 YYNGEE, per germline. DNA for the CDR3: TGTGCCAGCAGCGTGCAGGGGCGCGTGGCGAGCAATGAGCAGTTCTTC. Protein: CASSVQGRVASNEQFF.

This clone was found once. This rearrangement joins TRBV5-1 to TRBJ1-4; 8 bases line up with TRBD1. The V gene's germline CDR1 is SGHRS and CDR2 YFSETQ. V shed 2 bases and J 7 bases; nucleotides not matched to a gene: 7. CDR3 length equals 15 residues. The CDR3 loop is CASSLAGTGGEKLFF. DNA for the CDR3: TGCGCCAGCAGCTTAGCCGGGACAGGAGGTGAAAAACTGTTTTTT. The full variable domain, its missing parts supplied by reference TRBV5-1 and TRBJ1-4, is KAGVTQTPRYLIKTRGQQVTLSCSPISGHRSVSWYQQTPGQGLQFLFEYFSETQRNKGNFPGRFSGRQFSNSRSEMNVSTLELGDSALYLCASSLAGTGGEKLFFGSGTQLSVL.

This chain connects TRBV6-5 to TRBJ2-2; a possible D gene is TRBD1 (5 bases). Deletions cut 2 bases from V and 6 bases from J, with 10 bases between. Germline values: CDR1 MNHEY, CDR2 SVGAGI. There are 14 residues in the CDR3. CDR3 amino acids: CASSYDRAAGELFF. The CDR3, as DNA: TGTGCCAGCAGTTACGACAGAGCAGCCGGGGAGCTGTTTTTT.

V is TRBV11-2 and J is TRBJ1-4, with 7 bases lining up with TRBD1. There are 13 residues in the CDR3. J was trimmed by 8 bases and V by 5 bases; bases with no gene match: 5. Germline V CDR1 and CDR2: SGHAT, FQNNGV. In nucleotides, the CDR3 is TGTGCCAGCAGCGGCCGGACAGGCGAAAAACTGTTTTTT. This gives the protein CASSGRTGEKLFF.